The 9 T cell receptor beta chains below all came from one sample that was sequenced in a study of blood T cell repertoires in COVID-19. Clones were sequenced by immunoSEQ multiplex PCR, and TCRdb holds only the in-frame ones, with some missing. Here the sample spans 200,000 or so clones, approximately 84% being singletons. Source material: PBMCs or T cells enriched from blood (not recorded which). These receptor sequences come from a man between 40 and 49 years old who had recovered from COVID-19.

V is TRBV6-5 and J is TRBJ2-1, with D tentatively TRBD2 (5 bases). Germline loops: CDR1 MNHEY, CDR2 SVGAGI. The CDR3 is 13 amino acids. Trimming stripped 6 bases from V and 1 base from J, with 7 bases between. CDR3 sequence: CASRRESYNEQFF. The CDR3 coding sequence is TGTGCCAGCAGGAGGGAGTCCTACAATGAGCAGTTCTTC.

This chain joins TRBV10-1 and TRBJ2-1, with 11 bases fitting TRBD1. Germline V gene sequence: CDR1 WNHNN, CDR2 SYGVQD (reference sequence). The CDR3 has 17 residues. J lost 5 bases, V lost 7 bases, and 13 bases had no gene match. The chain's CDR3 is CASNESWTGGLNNEQFF. For the CDR3, the DNA is TGCGCCAGCAACGAATCCTGGACAGGGGGCCTAAACAATGAGCAGTTCTTC.

This clone was detected only a few times. The chain has TRBV7-6 and TRBJ1-1; D is unresolved. The length of the CDR3 is 13 residues. Germline CDR1 reads SGHVS; CDR2 reads FNYEAQ. V gave up 1 base and J gave up 1 base, with 4 bases separating them. The CDR3 DNA is TGTGCCAGCAGCTTAGAACAGAACACTGAAGCTTTCTTT. Amino acids: CASSLEQNTEAFF.

The gene calls are TRBV30 and TRBJ1-4, with D perhaps matching TRBD1 (6 bases). This CDR3 region has 15 residues. CDR1 and CDR2 (germline): GTSNPN, SVGIG (reference sequence). The V end lost 0 bases, the J end lost 7 bases, and 15 bases lay between the germline ends. CDR3 nucleotides: TGTGCCTGGAGTGTAAGGGGACACCTAATTGAAAAACTGTTTTTT. This encodes CAWSVRGHLIEKLFF. The entire variable domain, with the rest obtained from reference TRBV30 and TRBJ1-4, is as follows: SQTIHQWPATLVQPVGSPLSLECTVEGTSNPNLYWYRQAAGRGLQLLFYSVGIGQISSEVPQNLSASRPQDRQFILSSKKLLLSDSGFYLCAWSVRGHLIEKLFFGSGTQLSVL.

The chain joins TRBV9 to TRBJ1-5; the match to TRBD1 covers 7 bases. V shed 2 bases, J shed 0 bases, and the junction held 2 bases outside the gene matches. The V gene's germline CDR1 is SGDLS and CDR2 YYNGEE. CDR3 length: 15 residues. CDR3 sequence reads: CASSVTGNSNQPQHF. Here the CDR3 DNA reads TGTGCCAGCAGCGTGACAGGGAATAGCAATCAGCCCCAGCATTTT.

The J gene is TRBJ2-2, the V gene TRBV5-8; 9 bases are a match to TRBD1. With 4 bases clipped from V and 5 bases from J, the junction kept 3 bases outside the gene matches. Germline CDR1 is SGHTS and CDR2 is YDEGEE. The CDR3 totals 14 residues. CDR3 coding DNA: TGTGCCAGCAGCCGACAGGGGGGGACCGGGGAGCTGTTTTTT. Protein product: CASSRQGGTGELFF.

This chain uses TRBV30 with TRBJ2-2, with D perhaps matching TRBD1 (6 bases). Germline V gene sequence: CDR1 GTSNPN, CDR2 SVGIG (reference sequence). The V gene lost 4 bases and the J gene lost 1 base, with 10 bases spanning the gap. This CDR3 is 14 amino acids long. CDR3 sequence (DNA): TGTGCCTGGAAGGCAGGGGAGAACACCGGGGAGCTGTTTTTT. Its translation: CAWKAGENTGELFF.

A remark on this clone: The same CDR3 also results from other DNA sequences found in this sample. The rearrangement uses TRBV7-2 and TRBJ1-2, with 8 bases that match TRBD1. CDR3 size: 14 residues. V was clipped by 2 bases and J by 4 bases; unmatched bases: 3. The germline V gene encodes CDR1 SGHTA and CDR2 FQGNSA. Here the CDR3 reads CASSLQGAGYGYTF. The DNA for the CDR3 is TGTGCCAGCAGCTTACAGGGGGCGGGCTATGGCTACACCTTC.

This clone was found a few times. V and J are TRBV18 and TRBJ1-2; 12 nucleotides align to TRBD1. CDR1 and CDR2 from the germline V gene are KGHSH and LQKENI. The CDR3 contains 16 residues. J lost 8 bases, V lost 2 bases, and 9 bases had no gene match. CDR3 loop: CASSPNRGQGASGYTF. The DNA of the CDR3 is TGTGCCAGCTCACCAAATCGGGGACAGGGGGCGTCCGGCTACACCTTC.